Listed below are T cell receptor beta chains from one sample, sequenced in a study of blood T cell repertoires in COVID-19. Using immunoSEQ multiplex PCR, the repertoire was profiled, and TCRdb retains in-frame clones only, with some absent. The sample consists of over 200,000 clones, about four fifths of them appearing once. Material for sequencing was PBMCs or T cells enriched from blood (not recorded which). The receptors originated from a man aged 55 to 70 who had recovered from COVID-19. CDR3s include the opening cysteine and the closing phenylalanine or tryptophan. A D gene is named only where the DNA matches it firmly. Size is stated for part of the rows, as once, few or many counts, or as a class when the clone is expanded.

d_gene,v_gene,j_gene,abundance,CDR3nt,CDR3aa
.,TRBV6-5,TRBJ2-5,few,TGTGCCAGCAGGGGGGCCGGTGTGACCCAGTACTTC,CASRGAGVTQYF
.,TRBV4-2,TRBJ2-7,once,TGTGCCAGCAGCCAAGATCCAGGAGGGAGTTACGAGCAGTACTTC,CASSQDPGGSYEQYF
.,TRBV7-6,TRBJ2-5,.,TGTGCCAGCAGTTCTACAGGGAAAGAGACCCAGTACTTC,CASSSTGKETQYF
.,TRBV7-9,TRBJ2-3,once,TGTGCCAGCAGCTTAGTGATGGGGGCGGATACGCAGTATTTT,CASSLVMGADTQYF
TRBD1,TRBV25-1,TRBJ2-2,.,TGTGCCAGCAGCGAGACAAACCCCGGGACAGCGAACACCGGGGAGCTGTTTTTT,CASSETNPGTANTGELFF
.,TRBV4-2,TRBJ1-2,.,TGTGCCAGCGGCGGACAGCTTGGCTACACCTTC,CASGGQLGYTF
TRBD1,TRBV6-5,TRBJ1-2,.,TGTGCCAGCAGCCAACTAAGGGACAGTCGAGGCTACACCTTC,CASSQLRDSRGYTF
.,TRBV9,TRBJ1-2,.,TGTGCCAGCTCCCTGGGGTTGGAGGGCTATGGCTACACCTTC,CASSLGLEGYGYTF
.,TRBV30,TRBJ1-6,once,TGTGCCTGGAGTGTACTAGGTCTGGGGGGAGGTAATTCACCCCTCCACTTT,CAWSVLGLGGGNSPLHF
.,TRBV3-1/TRBV3-2,TRBJ2-7,.,TGTGCCAGCAGCCCCCCGGACAACTCCTACGAGCAGTACTTC,CASSPPDNSYEQYF
.,TRBV10-1,TRBJ2-7,.,TGCGCCAGCAGTGAGGAACAGCCGCCCTACGAGCAGTACTTC,CASSEEQPPYEQYF
.,TRBV5-8,TRBJ1-6,.,TGTGCCAGCAGCTATACAGGGAAATCACCCCTCCACTTT,CASSYTGKSPLHF
TRBD1,TRBV5-1,TRBJ1-2,.,TGCGCCAGCAGCCCCGACGGGACAGGGTATGGCTACACCTTC,CASSPDGTGYGYTF
TRBD1,TRBV11-3,TRBJ2-7,.,TGTGCCAGCAGCTTAAGCCGCTGGGGACAGTTGGGGAGAAACGAGCAGTACTTC,CASSLSRWGQLGRNEQYF
.,TRBV5-1,TRBJ2-2,.,TGCGCCAGCAGCTTGGCCAAAGGGAGCCCCGGGGAGCTGTTTTTT,CASSLAKGSPGELFF
.,TRBV6-5,TRBJ1-4,once,TGTGCCAGCAGTACAGGGCCGGCTAATGAAAAACTGTTTTTT,CASSTGPANEKLFF
TRBD1,TRBV19,TRBJ1-5,few,TGTGCCAGTAGTCCACAGGGGAGTCAGCCCCAGCATTTT,CASSPQGSQPQHF
.,TRBV7-6,TRBJ2-1,.,TGTGCCAGCAGCTTAGCGCAGGGTAGGGCTGAGCAGTTCTTC,CASSLAQGRAEQFF
TRBD2,TRBV11-2,TRBJ2-2,.,TGTGCCAGCAGGACTAGCGGGGCTGGCGGGGAGCTGTTTTTT,CASRTSGAGGELFF
.,TRBV13,TRBJ2-3,many,TGTGCCAGCAGCTTAGGCCTGTTCAGCACAGATACGCAGTATTTT,CASSLGLFSTDTQYF
TRBD1,TRBV7-2,TRBJ1-2,.,TGTGCCAGCAGCCCCAGGGACAGGAAGAAGATTGATGGCTACACCTTC,CASSPRDRKKIDGYTF
.,TRBV5-1,TRBJ1-2,.,TGCGCCAGCAGCTTGCTGACAGGAGGCGACTATGGCTACACCTTC,CASSLLTGGDYGYTF
.,TRBV20-1,TRBJ2-3,.,TGCAGTGCTAGACTAGATACGCAGTATTTT,CSARLDTQYF
.,TRBV5-6,TRBJ1-1,.,TGTGCCAGCAGCTTTTCGGGGTTAGCTTTCTTT,CASSFSGLAFF
.,TRBV3-1/TRBV3-2,TRBJ1-5,.,TGTGCCAGCAGCCAAGAACCCAGGGATGCTCAGCATTTT,CASSQEPRDAQHF
.,TRBV5-4,TRBJ1-1,.,TGTGCCAGCGGCGGCGCCCCAGCCACTGAAGCTTTCTTT,CASGGAPATEAFF
.,TRBV2,TRBJ1-2,.,TGTGCCAGCAGTGATCGGGCAGGGAGGCACTATGGCTACACCTTC,CASSDRAGRHYGYTF
.,TRBV6-6,TRBJ2-7,.,TGTGCCAGCAGCTCCCCCCTTGCAGGCTACGAGCAGTACTTC,CASSSPLAGYEQYF
TRBD2,TRBV7-2,TRBJ2-3,.,TGTGCCAGCAGCACCCGACTAGCATACACAGATACGCAGTATTTT,CASSTRLAYTDTQYF
.,TRBV29-1,TRBJ1-5,.,TGCAGCGTTGCACCCGGAGGGGCTCAGCCCCAGCATTTT,CSVAPGGAQPQHF
.,TRBV30,TRBJ1-2,.,TGTGCCTGGAGTGAGGGAGCAAGAAAGCTTGGCTACACCTTC,CAWSEGARKLGYTF
.,TRBV3-1/TRBV3-2,TRBJ1-2,once,TGTGCCAGCAGCCAACCAGGGGACCCCTATGGCTACACCTTC,CASSQPGDPYGYTF
.,TRBV6-2/TRBV6-3,TRBJ1-1,.,TGTGCCAGCAGTTACCCACAGGACACTGAAGCTTTCTTT,CASSYPQDTEAFF
TRBD1,TRBV4-1,TRBJ1-2,.,TGCGCCAGCAGCCAAGGGACAGGGGCCTATGGCTACACCTTC,CASSQGTGAYGYTF
TRBD1,TRBV5-1,TRBJ1-1,.,TGCGCCAGCAGCTCCGGCGGGACAGGATCCACTGAAGCTTTCTTT,CASSSGGTGSTEAFF
TRBD1,TRBV2,TRBJ2-1,.,TGTGCCAGCAGTGCCCCAGGGGGCCTAACCCCAGTGTTCTTC,CASSAPGGLTPVFF
TRBD1,TRBV2,TRBJ1-1,few,TGTGCCAGCACGGAGGGACAGAGGATGAACACTGAAGCTTTCTTT,CASTEGQRMNTEAFF
.,TRBV5-1,TRBJ2-2,.,TGCGCCAGCGGGATAGCGGTTTACTCGAACACCGGGGAGCTGTTTTTT,CASGIAVYSNTGELFF
TRBD1,TRBV5-6,TRBJ1-2,.,TGTGCCAGCAGCGGGGATATACAGGGGGCCCTCTATGGCTACACCTTC,CASSGDIQGALYGYTF
TRBD2,TRBV29-1,TRBJ2-1,.,TGCAGCGTTGAAGAGGGAGGGGTGGCCCACAATGAGCAGTTCTTC,CSVEEGGVAHNEQFF
TRBD1,TRBV10-3,TRBJ2-3,.,TGTGCCATCAGTGAGTCGGACAGGGTGGTGAATACGCAGTATTTT,CAISESDRVVNTQYF
.,TRBV19,TRBJ1-4,.,TGTGCCAGTAGTGAGCAGGGGCAGCACGAAAAACTGTTTTTT,CASSEQGQHEKLFF
.,TRBV18,TRBJ1-3,.,TGTGCCAGCTCACCAGACAGACTCTCTGGAAACACCATATATTTT,CASSPDRLSGNTIYF
.,TRBV6-5,TRBJ2-3,.,TGTGCCAGCAGTTACGAACAGTTTGCCGATACGCAGTATTTT,CASSYEQFADTQYF
TRBD1,TRBV11-2,TRBJ1-2,.,TGTGCCAGCAGCGTTACAGGGGATGGCTACACCTTC,CASSVTGDGYTF
TRBD2,TRBV6-5,TRBJ2-7,.,TGTGCCACCCAGTTAGCGGGGGGGCGATACGAGCAGTACTTC,CATQLAGGRYEQYF
.,TRBV2,TRBJ2-2,once,TGTGCCAGCAGTGAAACCAGAAACACCGGGGAGCTGTTTTTT,CASSETRNTGELFF
.,TRBV14,TRBJ2-3,.,TGTGCCAGCAGCCAAGATCCCGGGGTTTTGGGAAATACGCAGTATTTT,CASSQDPGVLGNTQYF
TRBD2,TRBV9,TRBJ2-1,.,TGTGCCAGCAGCCCCCGGGGGGGGCGAAATGAGCAGTTCTTC,CASSPRGGRNEQFF